Listed below are T cell receptor beta chains from one sample, sequenced in a study of cytomegalovirus exposure and HLA in healthy donors. Here immunoSEQ multiplex PCR was the method, and the copy in TCRdb shows in-frame clones only, minus some. This table holds around 140,000 clones, roughly four fifths found once. Sequencing was carried out using PBMCs. These receptors all stem from a man aged 18 to 29 in good health and CMV-seropositive. Each CDR3 is given with its conserved first and last residue. Size is stated for part of the rows, as once, few or many counts, or as a class when the clone is expanded.

v_gene,abundance,CDR3aa
TRBV18,NA,CASSPRGGYEQYF
TRBV7-9,NA,CASRSTRDEQYF
TRBV4-2,NA,CASSQAASTTANEKLFF
TRBV25-1,few,CASQAGQGAYEQYF
TRBV27,NA,CATSLANGELFF
TRBV6-1,once,CASSGAGGGSYEQYF
TRBV5-1,NA,CASSLSGYTEAFF
TRBV5-1,NA,CASSLGNRVGNQPQHF
TRBV7-9,NA,CASSPPGQGLDGYTF
TRBV11-1,few,CASSGQGYGYTF
TRBV11-2,NA,CASSLPYEQYF
TRBV7-9,NA,CSSSLAGGEQYF
TRBV4-1,NA,CASSQSGVTPREQYF
TRBV4-1,few,CASSQVAGDSYEQYF
TRBV18,NA,CASSPNHGDNQPQHF
TRBV14,once,CASSQQGSSYEQYF
TRBV28,NA,CASRPPSGRVSSYEQYF
TRBV13,NA,CASSSRASLAGGSYNEQFF
TRBV6-5,NA,CASSYSRGSNQPQHF
TRBV28,once,CAAGFSSYEQYF
TRBV6-6,NA,CASSWGGKSEKLFF
TRBV5-5,NA,CASSLYPLAGRVNNEQFF
TRBV19,NA,CASARDSSFVGNEQFF
TRBV27,NA,CASSLYGTGGSHNHEKLFF
TRBV7-6,NA,CASSLGTGNGYTF
TRBV6-4,NA,CASSAGTGPYNEQFF
TRBV5-1,once,CASSRLAGEGFWFF
TRBV19,NA,CASSLGQGISYEQYF
TRBV27,NA,CASSLLGAGGGYGYTF
TRBV6-5,NA,CASRTGVDTDTQYF
TRBV18,few,CASSPSAGLTDTQYF
TRBV29-1,NA,CSVADVLNTGELFF
TRBV6-1,NA,CASGWQGGEQYF
TRBV11-2,NA,CASSSQGYEQYF
TRBV29-1,few,CSVVSGAGELFF
TRBV5-1,few,CASSLVTAWTEAFF
TRBV5-6,NA,CASSLVGDEQYF
TRBV4-1,NA,CASSTSGGGSYEQYF
TRBV18,NA,CASSPAENTEAFF
TRBV2,NA,CASSGGRQGGKPQHF
TRBV7-3,NA,CASSFFGPDLRGYTF
TRBV6-5,NA,CASSLGAANTEAFF
TRBV30,NA,CAWSAGQGGGYTEAFF
TRBV2,few,CASSYNNEQFF
TRBV5-6,NA,CASSHTTGVIDGYTF
TRBV11-2,few,CASSLAFRELFF
TRBV27,NA,CASTSAEVRGYTF
TRBV5-1,NA,CASSLSEGDYTF
TRBV2,NA,CASNRGRSTEAFF
TRBV27,NA,CASSGRVYTEAFF
TRBV29-1,NA,CSVELAGAYEQYF
TRBV5-6,NA,CASSYRAGTGNEQFF
TRBV15,NA,CATSRVGSGNEKLFF